This T cell receptor beta chain was identified during a study of T cell responses to AZD1222 COVID-19 vaccine. Only in-frame clones appear in the TCRdb table, and some are missing; sequencing was by immunoSEQ multiplex PCR. The table has about 96,000 clones, about nine tenths seen once. Trimming removed 7 bases from V and 4 bases from J, with 12 bases in between. CDR1 and CDR2 (germline): KGHDR, SFDVKD. The CDR3 loop spans 13 amino acids. This receptor was taken from an adult in good health. The source material was peripheral blood, sampled on day 0 of AZD1222 vaccination. J is TRBJ1-1 and V is TRBV24-1; the D gene is possibly TRBD1 (5 bases). The CDR3 here is CATRGRFSTEAFF. CDR3 coding DNA: TGTGCCACCAGGGGACGATTCAGCACTGAAGCTTTCTTT.